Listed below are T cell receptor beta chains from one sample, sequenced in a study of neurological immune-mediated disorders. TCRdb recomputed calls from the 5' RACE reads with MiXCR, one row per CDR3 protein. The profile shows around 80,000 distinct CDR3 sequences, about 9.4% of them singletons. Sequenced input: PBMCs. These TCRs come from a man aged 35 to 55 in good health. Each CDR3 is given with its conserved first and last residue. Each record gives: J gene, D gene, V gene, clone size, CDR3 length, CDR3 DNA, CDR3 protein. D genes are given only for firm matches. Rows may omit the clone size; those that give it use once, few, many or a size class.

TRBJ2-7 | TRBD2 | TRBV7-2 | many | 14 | TGTGCCAGCAGACCCGCGGGGGGGAGCTACGAGCAGTACTTC | CASRPAGGSYEQYF
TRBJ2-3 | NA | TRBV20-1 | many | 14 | TGCAGTGCCGGCGGATGGGCCCGCACAGATACGCAGTATTTT | CSAGGWARTDTQYF
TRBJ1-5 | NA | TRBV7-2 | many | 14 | TGTGCCAGCAGCCTCCCCGACACCAATCAGCCCCAGCATTTT | CASSLPDTNQPQHF
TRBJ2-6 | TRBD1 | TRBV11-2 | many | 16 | TGTGCCAGCAGCACGGGACAGCCCAGGGGGGCCAACGTCCTGACTTTC | CASSTGQPRGANVLTF
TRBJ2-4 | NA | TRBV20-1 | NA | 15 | TGCAGTGCTAGATCCCCAGGAGTAGCCAAAAACATTCAGTACTTC | CSARSPGVAKNIQYF
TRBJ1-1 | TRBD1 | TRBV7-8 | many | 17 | TGTGCCAGCAGCCCGAGTCCCGGGACAGGGGACGGCACTGAAGCTTTCTTT | CASSPSPGTGDGTEAFF
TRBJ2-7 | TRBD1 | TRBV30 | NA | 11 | TGTGCCTGGGGACAGGCGGCCGAGCAGTACTTC | CAWGQAAEQYF
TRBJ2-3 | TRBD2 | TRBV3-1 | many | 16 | TGTGCCAGCAGCCTCTACCTAGCGGGAGGGGACCATACGCAGTATTTT | CASSLYLAGGDHTQYF
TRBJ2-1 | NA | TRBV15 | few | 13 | TGTGCCACCACCCTGGGGGGCAGGCATGAGCAGTTCTTC | CATTLGGRHEQFF
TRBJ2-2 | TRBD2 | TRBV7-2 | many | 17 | TGTGCCAGCAGCACCCGAGCGGGGGGGCCGAGCACCGGGGAGCTGTTTTTT | CASSTRAGGPSTGELFF
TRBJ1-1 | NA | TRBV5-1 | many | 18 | TGCGCCAGCAGCTTAGGGGCTTGGGCAGGGCAAGGGAACACTGAAGCTTTCTTT | CASSLGAWAGQGNTEAFF
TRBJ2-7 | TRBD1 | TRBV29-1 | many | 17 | TGCAGCGCCCGCGGTGGACAGGGGGCCTCCGCCCGCTACGAGCAGTACTTC | CSARGGQGASARYEQYF
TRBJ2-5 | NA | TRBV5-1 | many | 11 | TGCGCCAGCAGCTTGGAACAGACCCAGTACTTC | CASSLEQTQYF
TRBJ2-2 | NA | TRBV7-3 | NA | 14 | TGTGCCAGCAGCTTGGGATCGAACACCGGGGAGCTGTTTTTT | CASSLGSNTGELFF
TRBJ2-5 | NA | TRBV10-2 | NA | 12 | TGCGCCAGCAGAGGGGACCAAGAGACCCAGTACTTC | CASRGDQETQYF
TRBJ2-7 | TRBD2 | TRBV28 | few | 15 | TGTGCCAGCAGTCCCCCAGCGGGGGAGACCTACGAGCAGTACTTC | CASSPPAGETYEQYF
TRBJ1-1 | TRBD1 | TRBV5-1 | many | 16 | TGCGCCAGCAGCTTGGAGGGGGCAGGGGGTTATAGTGAAGCTTTCTTT | CASSLEGAGGYSEAFF
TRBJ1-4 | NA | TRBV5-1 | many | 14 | TGCGCCAGCAGCTTTGGGACACTCGGTGAAAAACTGTTTTTT | CASSFGTLGEKLFF
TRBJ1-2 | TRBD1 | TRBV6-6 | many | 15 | TGTGCCAGCAGTTACGGGACAGGGGGGTCGGAGGGCTACACCTTC | CASSYGTGGSEGYTF
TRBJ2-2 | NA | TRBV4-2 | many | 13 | TGTGCCAGCAGCCAAGAGTCCACCGGGGAGCTGTTTTTT | CASSQESTGELFF
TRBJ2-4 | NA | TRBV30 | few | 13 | TGTGCCTGGAGTGTACAAGGGGCAAACATTCAGTACTTC | CAWSVQGANIQYF
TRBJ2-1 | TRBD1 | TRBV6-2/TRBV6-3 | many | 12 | TGTGCCAGCCGGACAGGGTATAATGAGCAGTTCTTC | CASRTGYNEQFF
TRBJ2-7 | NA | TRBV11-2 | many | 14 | TGTGCCAGCAGCTTTACAGGGAGCTCCTACGAGCAGTACTTC | CASSFTGSSYEQYF
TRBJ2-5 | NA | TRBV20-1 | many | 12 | TGCAGTGCTAGCGGGAGCGAGGAGACCCAGTACTTC | CSASGSEETQYF
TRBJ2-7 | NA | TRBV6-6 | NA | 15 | TGTGCCAGCAGTTACTCGGGAACTTTCCTGGACGAGCAGTACTTC | CASSYSGTFLDEQYF
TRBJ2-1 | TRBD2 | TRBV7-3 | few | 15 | TGTGCCAGCAGCTTAAAGCGGGAAGTCAACAATGAGCAGTTCTTC | CASSLKREVNNEQFF
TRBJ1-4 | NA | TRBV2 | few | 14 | TGTGCCAGCAGTGAACGGGTTGGGAATGAAAAACTGTTTTTT | CASSERVGNEKLFF
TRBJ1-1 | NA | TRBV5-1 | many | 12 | TGCGCCAGCAGTGTCGGGGACACTGAAGCTTTCTTT | CASSVGDTEAFF
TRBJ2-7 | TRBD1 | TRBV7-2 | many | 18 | TGTGCCAGCAGCTCAAAGATAGGGACAGGGAGTTTCGGCTACGAGCAGTACTTC | CASSSKIGTGSFGYEQYF
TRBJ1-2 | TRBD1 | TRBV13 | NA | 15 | TGTGCCAGCAGCGCCGGGACAGGGAGCGGGAATGGCTACACCTTC | CASSAGTGSGNGYTF
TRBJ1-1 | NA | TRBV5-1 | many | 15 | TGCGCCAGCAGCTCTACCCAAGGAGTAAACACTGAAGCTTTCTTT | CASSSTQGVNTEAFF
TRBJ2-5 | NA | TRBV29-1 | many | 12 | TGCAGCGTTGTCAGGGGTTCAGAGACCCAGTACTTC | CSVVRGSETQYF
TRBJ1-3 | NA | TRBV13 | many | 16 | TGTGCCAGCAGCTCCACGCAGGGAGGTCGTGGAAACACCATATATTTT | CASSSTQGGRGNTIYF
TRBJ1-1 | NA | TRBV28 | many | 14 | TGTGCCAGCAGAACCCCTATCCCCGGGGAAGGAGCTTTCTTT | CASRTPIPGEGAFF
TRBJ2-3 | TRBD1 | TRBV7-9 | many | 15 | TGTGCCAGCACCCCCCAAGGACAGGGCGAGGTTACGCAGTATTTT | CASTPQGQGEVTQYF
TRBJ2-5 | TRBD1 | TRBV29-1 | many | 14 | TGCAGCGTTGAAAGGGGGACAGGGGTAACGACCCAGTACTTC | CSVERGTGVTTQYF
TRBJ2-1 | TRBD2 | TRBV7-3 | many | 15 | TGTGCCAGCAGCTTGGGGCGGGGGTCCTACAATGAGCAGTTCTTC | CASSLGRGSYNEQFF
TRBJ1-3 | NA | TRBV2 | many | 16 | TGTGCCAGCAGTGAAGCGCCCAGAACGTCTGGAAACACCATATATTTT | CASSEAPRTSGNTIYF
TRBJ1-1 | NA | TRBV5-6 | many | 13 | TGTGCCAGCAGCCTGGTTGAGGGCACTGAAGCTTTCTTT | CASSLVEGTEAFF
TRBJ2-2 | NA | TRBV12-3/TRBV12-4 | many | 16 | TGTGCCAGCAGTTTCTCCCCTGATCTGAGAACCGGGGAGCTGTTTTTT | CASSFSPDLRTGELFF
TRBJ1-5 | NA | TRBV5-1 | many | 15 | TGCGCCAGCAGTGAAGGTACCCTGGGCAATCAGCCCCAGCATTTT | CASSEGTLGNQPQHF
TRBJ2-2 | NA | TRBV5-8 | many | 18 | TGTGCCAGCAGCTTGGGAGGATACGTCGTGTGGTACACCGGGGAGCTGTTTTTT | CASSLGGYVVWYTGELFF
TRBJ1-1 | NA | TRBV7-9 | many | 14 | TGTGCCAGCAGCTCCCAGGGCTGGAGCACTGAAGCTTTCTTT | CASSSQGWSTEAFF
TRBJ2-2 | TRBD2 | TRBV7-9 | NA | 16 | TGTGCCAGCAGCTTAGCTACTAGCGGTCTCACCGGGGAGCTGTTTTTT | CASSLATSGLTGELFF
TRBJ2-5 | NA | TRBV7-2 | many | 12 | TGTGCCAGCAGCCCCGCGGACAGGACCCAGTACTTC | CASSPADRTQYF
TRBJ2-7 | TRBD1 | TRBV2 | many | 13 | TGTGCCAGCAGAGCCGGACAGGGCTACGAGCAGTACTTC | CASRAGQGYEQYF
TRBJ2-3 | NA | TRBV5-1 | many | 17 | TGCGCCAGCAGCTTGGCCGTTGGGGGACCCGGGACAGATACGCAGTATTTT | CASSLAVGGPGTDTQYF
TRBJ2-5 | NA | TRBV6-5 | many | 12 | TGTGCCAGTCGCACTCCCCAAGAGACCCAGTACTTC | CASRTPQETQYF
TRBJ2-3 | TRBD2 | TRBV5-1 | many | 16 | TGCGCCAGCAGCTTTGGGACTAGCGGGCTCACAGATACGCAGTATTTT | CASSFGTSGLTDTQYF
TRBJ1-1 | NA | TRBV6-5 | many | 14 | TGTGCCAGCCATCCGCGAGGGATAGACACTGAAGCTTTCTTT | CASHPRGIDTEAFF
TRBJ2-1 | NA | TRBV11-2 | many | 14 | TGTGCCAGCAGCAGCGGACTAAGACCGGGTGAGCAGTTCTTC | CASSSGLRPGEQFF
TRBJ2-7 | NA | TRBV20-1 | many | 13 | TGCAGTGCTAGCCAACCCAGGGTCCACGAGCAGTACTTC | CSASQPRVHEQYF
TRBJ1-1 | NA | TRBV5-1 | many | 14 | TGCGCCAGCAGCCCGAATGTGGGGAACACTGAAGCTTTCTTT | CASSPNVGNTEAFF
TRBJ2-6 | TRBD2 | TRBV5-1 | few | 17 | TGCGCCAGCAGCGCTCTAGCGGGGCATGCTGGGGCCAACGTCCTGACTTTC | CASSALAGHAGANVLTF
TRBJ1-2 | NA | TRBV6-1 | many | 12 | TGTGCCACCAAAGGATCAACTGTCGGCTACACCTTC | CATKGSTVGYTF
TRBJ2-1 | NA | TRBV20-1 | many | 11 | TGCAGTTCCCTCGGGACGAATGAGCAGTTCTTC | CSSLGTNEQFF